These T cell receptor beta chains were read from a single sample in a study of T cell repertoires in cytomegalovirus infection. TCRdb independently ran MiXCR on the reads; one entry per CDR3 protein. The sample shows some 700,000 distinct CDR3 sequences, roughly 36% of them seen only once. The sample taken for sequencing was PBMCs. These receptors all stem from a human donor in good health (CMV status not recorded). Some clones in this sample may be carry-over from other donors' samples. Both conserved end residues are part of each CDR3. The D gene is left open where the match is weak. For some rows the clone size is stated as once, few or many, or as a class when expanded; others skip it.

V	D	J	size	CDR3	DNA
TRBV7-8	NA	TRBJ2-5	NA	CASSLTQLQETQYF	TGTGCCAGCAGCTTGACACAGCTTCAAGAGACCCAGTACTTC
TRBV27	NA	TRBJ2-7	NA	CASSLQSTYEQYF	TGTGCCAGCAGTTTACAGTCCACCTACGAGCAGTACTTC
TRBV7-2	NA	TRBJ2-3	NA	CASSLTGEVTDTTYF	TGTGCCAGCAGCCTAACAGGGGAGGTCACAGATACGACGTATTTT
TRBV19	TRBD1	TRBJ2-7	NA	CASRRGQVGTYEQYF	TGTGCCAGTAGAAGAGGACAGGTAGGGACCTACGAGCAGTACTTC
TRBV7-2	NA	TRBJ1-1	NA	CASSLGRVIDTEAFF	TGTGCCAGCAGCTTAGGTAGGGTTATTGACACTGAAGCTTTCTTT
TRBV2	TRBD1	TRBJ2-7	few	CASRQSRDSPYEQYF	TGTGCCAGCAGACAGAGCCGGGACAGTCCCTACGAGCAGTACTTC
TRBV7-2	NA	TRBJ2-3	many	CASRAAAPTDTQYF	TGTGCCAGCAGGGCAGCGGCTCCCACAGATACGCAGTATTTT
TRBV28	NA	TRBJ2-7	NA	CASSLDQGLLREQYF	TGTGCCAGCAGTTTGGATCAAGGACTCCTACGAGAGCAGTACTTC
TRBV18	NA	TRBJ2-2	once	CASSPPNGELFF	TGTGCCAGCTCACCACCGAACGGGGAGCTGTTTTTT
TRBV20-1	NA	TRBJ2-7	NA	CSAIAFPGSSYEQYF	TGCAGTGCTATCGCCTTTCCCGGTAGCTCCTACGAGCAGTACTTC
TRBV5-5	NA	TRBJ2-1	NA	CASSLRAAAGSYNEQFF	TGTGCCAGCAGCTTGAGGGCCGCCGCGGGATCCTACAATGAGCAGTTCTTC
TRBV28	TRBD2	TRBJ2-3	NA	CASSLSSGGNTDTQYF	TGTGCCAGCAGTTTATCTAGCGGGGGGAACACAGATACGCAGTATTTT
TRBV25-1	NA	TRBJ2-6	NA	CASTPNSLGRAGANVLTF	TGTGCCAGCACCCCGAACTCCCTTGGAAGGGCTGGGGCCAACGTCCTGACTTTC
TRBV28	TRBD2	TRBJ2-1	few	CASTGGYAQFF	TGTGCCAGCACGGGGGGTTATGCGCAGTTCTTC
TRBV7-2	TRBD2	TRBJ2-1	few	CASSAGLVREQFF	TGTGCCAGCAGCGCGGGACTAGTTCGGGAGCAGTTCTTC
TRBV7-9	NA	TRBJ2-5	NA	CASCSPGQETQYF	TGTGCCAGCTGCTCCCCAGGTCAAGAGACCCAGTACTTC
TRBV4-1	NA	TRBJ2-3	few	CASSHQERSTDTQYF	TGCGCCAGCAGCCACCAGGAACGGAGCACAGATACGCAGTATTTT
TRBV6-6	NA	TRBJ2-7	few	CATPRAFSYEQYF	TGTGCCACCCCCCGGGCCTTCTCCTACGAGCAGTACTTC
TRBV14	NA	TRBJ1-1	few	CASSPPCCMNTEAFF	TGTGCCAGCAGCCCCCCTTGCTGCATGAACACTGAAGCTTTCTTT
TRBV18	TRBD1	TRBJ2-3	NA	CASSPWDRITDTQYF	TGTGCCAGCTCACCCTGGGACAGGATCACAGATACGCAGTATTTT
TRBV27	NA	TRBJ2-7	NA	CASSSKAGGSYEQYF	TGTGCCAGCAGTTCAAAAGCCGGGGGATCCTACGAGCAGTACTTC
TRBV12-3/TRBV12-4	NA	TRBJ1-2	few	CASSSSGGHYGYTF	TGTGCCAGCAGTTCGTCTGGCGGGCACTATGGCTACACCTTC
TRBV6-1	NA	TRBJ1-6	NA	CASSEALGWTAPGVPLHF	TGTGCCAGCAGTGAAGCGCTTGGGTGGACAGCGCCTGGCGTTCCCCTCCACTTT
TRBV15	NA	TRBJ2-7	NA	CATSRRGAETTAKEQYF	TGTGCCACCAGCAGAAGAGGCGCAGAAACCACCGCTAAAGAGCAGTACTTC
TRBV10-3	NA	TRBJ1-5	few	CAISELEAPRSAQHF	TGTGCCATCAGTGAGCTCGAAGCACCCCGTTCAGCCCAGCATTTT
TRBV12-3/TRBV12-4	NA	TRBJ1-2	NA	CASSLRTATEGGYTF	TGTGCCAGCAGTCTCCGGACAGCGACTGAAGGGGGCTACACCTTC
TRBV15	NA	TRBJ2-1	few	CATGPDGNEQFF	TGTGCCACCGGACCCGACGGCAATGAGCAGTTCTTC
TRBV27	NA	TRBJ2-7	NA	CASRARQGRSHEQYF	TGTGCCAGCAGAGCAAGGCAGGGGCGAAGCCACGAGCAGTACTTC
TRBV7-6	NA	TRBJ1-2	NA	CASSSATEMGGYTF	TGTGCCAGCAGCTCTGCGACAGAGATGGGCGGCTACACCTTC
TRBV7-8	TRBD2	TRBJ2-2	NA	CASSRGAGGTGELFF	TGTGCCAGCAGCCGTGGTGCGGGGGGTACCGGGGAGCTGTTTTTT
TRBV19	TRBD1	TRBJ2-4	NA	CASRHRGLDKNIQYF	TGTGCCAGTAGACACAGGGGCTTGGACAAAAACATTCAGTACTTC
TRBV7-2	NA	TRBJ1-5	NA	CACSLNRGNQPQHF	TGTGCCTGCAGCTTAAACAGGGGCAATCAGCCCCAGCATTTT
TRBV6-5	NA	TRBJ1-2	once	CASSDGQRGYTF	TGTGCCAGCAGTGACGGACAGCGCGGCTACACCTTC
TRBV5-4	NA	TRBJ2-6	few	CASSFEGFLSGANVLTF	TGTGCCAGCAGCTTCGAAGGGTTCCTCTCTGGGGCCAACGTCCTGACTTTC
TRBV20-1	NA	TRBJ1-5	once	CSASSPQQGNNQPQHF	TGCAGTGCTAGTTCCCCCCAACAGGGTAACAATCAGCCCCAGCATTTT
TRBV18	NA	TRBJ1-5	NA	CASSPEEDYSNQPQHF	TGTGCCAGCTCACCAGAAGAGGATTATAGCAATCAGCCCCAGCATTTT
TRBV20-1	TRBD2	TRBJ2-5	NA	CSATLLAGGQKETQYF	TGCAGTGCCACATTACTAGCGGGGGGTCAGAAAGAGACCCAGTACTTC
TRBV7-2	NA	TRBJ2-6	NA	CASSLEGLSSGANVLSF	TGTGCCAGCAGCTTAGAGGGTCTGAGCTCTGGGGCCAACGTCCTGTCTTTC
TRBV2	NA	TRBJ1-1	NA	CASSELSPGTNGAFF	TGTGCCAGCAGTGAATTATCGCCGGGGACGAATGGAGCTTTCTTT
TRBV14	TRBD1	TRBJ2-2	NA	CASSLRTGTNTGELFF	TGTGCCAGCAGCCTGCGGACAGGGACGAACACCGGGGAGCTGTTTTTT
TRBV7-6	NA	TRBJ1-6	NA	CASRPDRENSPLHF	TGTGCCAGCAGACCGGACCGAGAGAATTCACCCCTCCACTTT
TRBV27	TRBD1	TRBJ1-5	NA	CASTRTGNGNQPQHF	TGTGCCAGCACCCGGACAGGGAACGGCAATCAGCCCCAGCATTTT
TRBV20-1	TRBD2	TRBJ2-7	NA	CSLPGTSGFYEQYF	TGCAGTCTTCCCGGGACTAGCGGCTTCTACGAGCAGTACTTC
TRBV28	TRBD1	TRBJ2-3	many	CASRGGSSTDTQYF	TGTGCCAGCAGAGGGGGCTCTAGCACAGATACGCAGTATTTT
TRBV2	TRBD1	TRBJ1-1	NA	CASTVQGQAEGEAFF	TGTGCCAGCACAGTACAGGGACAGGCGGAAGGTGAAGCTTTCTTT
TRBV19	NA	TRBJ2-2	NA	CASRIGHPGELFF	TGTGCCAGTCGTATTGGGCACCCCGGGGAGCTGTTTTTT
TRBV2	TRBD2	TRBJ2-1	few	CASSEVAGGPLPSEQFF	TGTGCCAGCAGTGAGGTTGCGGGAGGGCCTCTCCCTAGCGAGCAGTTCTTC
TRBV12-3/TRBV12-4	TRBD2	TRBJ2-3	few	CASSLAGLAGALTPTDTQYF	TGTGCCAGCAGTTTAGCGGGACTAGCGGGAGCCCTCACTCCCACAGATACGCAGTATTTT